Listed below are T cell receptor beta chains from one sample, sequenced in a study of response to subunit inactivated influenza vaccine. MiXCR, run by TCRdb on the RT-PCR reads, gives a single entry per CDR3 protein. The table records around 580,000 distinct CDR3 sequences, 12% of them present only once. The source was PBMCs from blood, collected on the day of vaccination. These TCRs come from a middle-aged man who received an inactivated influenza vaccine. The CDR3 runs from the conserved cysteine through the conserved F or W. The order of the fields is clone size, V gene, J gene, D gene, CDR3 DNA, CDR3 protein. A D gene is named only where the DNA matches it firmly. The listing skips clone size in some rows; elsewhere it reads once, few, many or a size class.

>few|TRBV11-3|TRBJ2-2|TRBD1
TGTGCCAGCAGCTCTTCAGGGGGCGGCGGGGAGCTGTTTTTT
CASSSSGGGGELFF
>few|TRBV6-2/TRBV6-3|TRBJ1-5|-
TGTGCCAGCAGTCAATATCCGGGCCCGCTAGGTCAGCCCCAGCATTTT
CASSQYPGPLGQPQHF
>many|TRBV7-6|TRBJ1-1|TRBD1
TGTGCCAGCAGCCAGGACAGGGGATCATTCATGAACACTGAAGCTTTCTTT
CASSQDRGSFMNTEAFF
>-|TRBV5-4|TRBJ2-5|-
TGTGCCAGCAGCTTAAGGGTTGCTACAGGAGGAGGGGAGACCCAGTACTTC
CASSLRVATGGGETQYF
>-|TRBV7-2|TRBJ2-1|TRBD2
TGTGCCAGCAGCATAGCGGAGGGACTAGCGGTGGAGCAGTTCTTC
CASSIAEGLAVEQFF
>-|TRBV6-1|TRBJ1-2|TRBD1
TGTGCCAGCACCTCACCTTCAGGGGGCCGCTACACCTTC
CASTSPSGGRYTF
>-|TRBV4-1|TRBJ1-2|-
TGCGCCAGCAGCCAAGATTATAAGACAGCAGCCTATGGCTACACCTTC
CASSQDYKTAAYGYTF
>few|TRBV29-1|TRBJ2-1|-
TGCAGCGCCGTATTAGCGGACCCTTACAATGAGCAGTTCTTC
CSAVLADPYNEQFF
>-|TRBV3-1|TRBJ2-7|TRBD2
TGTGCCAGCAGCCAATCTAGAGCGGGATGGATGGTCGAGCAGTACTTC
CASSQSRAGWMVEQYF
>many|TRBV5-1|TRBJ2-1|TRBD2
TGCGCCAGCAGCCTGGGGACTAGCGGGACCTACAATGAGCAGTTCTTC
CASSLGTSGTYNEQFF
>-|TRBV6-1|TRBJ2-2|-
TGTGCCAGCAGACGTCGGGGGCCCGAGAGCACCGGGGAGCTGTTTTTT
CASRRRGPESTGELFF
>-|TRBV5-1|TRBJ2-7|TRBD1
TGCGCCAGCAGCCCCATCGGGGACAGGCTCTACGAGCAGTACTTC
CASSPIGDRLYEQYF
>-|TRBV5-6|TRBJ2-7|-
TGTGCCAGCAGCGAACAGGTTACCTACGAGCAGTACTTC
CASSEQVTYEQYF
>many|TRBV7-9|TRBJ2-1|-
TGTGCCAGCAGCTTGGCACCCCTATCCTACAATGAGCAGTTCTTC
CASSLAPLSYNEQFF
>many|TRBV29-1|TRBJ2-5|-
TGCAGCGTTGAAGTCAGCTCACGACAGACCCAGTACTTC
CSVEVSSRQTQYF
>few|TRBV29-1|TRBJ2-1|-
TGCAGCGTTGTAGTGGGTGGCTACAATGAGCAGTTCTTC
CSVVVGGYNEQFF
>many|TRBV27|TRBJ2-2|-
TGTGCCAGCAGACCACGCCCCGCGGGCAGGGCTACCGGGGAGCTGTTTTTT
CASRPRPAGRATGELFF
>few|TRBV5-1|TRBJ2-7|-
TGCGCCAGCAGCTTGGCCTGGCCGACCTACGAGCAGTACTTC
CASSLAWPTYEQYF
>few|TRBV12-3/TRBV12-4|TRBJ1-1|-
TGTGCCAGCACAAAGGGACACCGAAACACTGAAGCTTTCTTT
CASTKGHRNTEAFF
>-|TRBV10-3|TRBJ1-1|-
TGTGCCATCAGAGAACAGCGGAACACTGAAGCTTTCTTT
CAIREQRNTEAFF
>few|TRBV11-2|TRBJ2-1|TRBD2
TGTGCCAGCAGCTTGAGCGGGAGGGCCTTTTACAATGAGCAGTTCTTC
CASSLSGRAFYNEQFF
>-|TRBV9|TRBJ2-1|-
TGTGCCAGCAGCGTACCCGGAGGGAATGAGCAGTTCTTC
CASSVPGGNEQFF
>few|TRBV15|TRBJ1-4|-
TGTGCCACCAGCAGCTACTCCGGGACACCTAATGAAAAACTGTTTTTT
CATSSYSGTPNEKLFF
>many|TRBV14|TRBJ2-1|-
TGTGCCAGCAGCCAACATACAGGGCTAAATGAGCAGTTCTTC
CASSQHTGLNEQFF
>-|TRBV9|TRBJ2-5|TRBD1
TGTGCCAGCAGCGTGGGTCCGACAGGGGCGGGAGAGACCCAGTACTTC
CASSVGPTGAGETQYF
>many|TRBV12-3/TRBV12-4|TRBJ2-2|-
TGTGCCAATACCAGGGGCGGGGAGCTGTTTTTT
CANTRGGELFF